These 6 T cell receptor beta chains came from one sample sequenced in a study of cytotoxic CD8 clonotypes in ibrutinib-treated CLL. Clones were read by immunoSEQ multiplex PCR, and TCRdb kept only the in-frame ones, dropping some. The sample has fewer than 30,000 clones; roughly 70% are singletons. The sequenced sample was PBMCs, obtained after 24 months of ibrutinib treatment. The receptor set was obtained from a human donor with chronic lymphocytic leukemia.

This chain joins TRBV19 and TRBJ1-2; weak D call: TRBD1 (6 bases). Germline CDR1 reads LNHDA; CDR2 reads SQIVND (reference sequence). This CDR3 has 14 amino acids. The V end lost 8 bases, the J end lost 3 bases, and 16 bases lay between the germline ends. The CDR3 coding sequence is TGTGCCAGTGAGGCCGGGACAAACCACTATGGCTACACCTTC. Translating gives CASEAGTNHYGYTF. Complete variable domain (other parts from reference TRBV19 and TRBJ1-2): DGGITQSPKYLFRKEGQNVTLSCEQNLNHDAMYWYRQDPGQGLRLIYYSQIVNDFQKGDIAEGYSVSREKKESFPLTVTSAQKNPTAFYLCASEAGTNHYGYTFGSGTRLTVV.

The chain recombines TRBV5-6 with TRBJ2-7; possible D gene TRBD1, 7 bases. The V end lost 4 bases, the J end lost 3 bases, and 23 bases lay between the germline ends. This CDR3 comprises 17 residues. The germline CDR1 and CDR2 sequences are SGHDT and YYEEEE. The DNA of the CDR3 is TGTGCCAGCAGCGGGGTCTCAGGGGGGCTTATGGACTACGAGCAGTACTTC. Translated: CASSGVSGGLMDYEQYF.

CDR3 sequence: CASSLGGAGDRSSYNEQFF. Written as DNA, the CDR3 is TGTGCCAGCAGCTTAGGAGGGGCGGGGGACAGGAGCTCCTACAATGAGCAGTTCTTC. The genes are TRBV11-2 and TRBJ2-1; a possible D gene is TRBD1 (8 bases). The CDR3 is 19 residues long. Germline loops: CDR1 SGHAT, CDR2 FQNNGV. The V gene lost 1 base and the J gene lost 0 bases, with 19 bases spanning the gap.

The chain uses TRBV19 and TRBJ2-5; 8 bases are a match to TRBD1. Germline trimming cut 6 bases from V and 5 bases from J; bases unmatched to any gene: 11. Germline lookup yields CDR1 LNHDA and CDR2 SQIVND (reference sequence). CDR3 length equals 15 residues. CDR3 loop: CASSGQGFLGETQYF. The CDR3, as DNA: TGTGCCAGTAGCGGACAGGGTTTTCTCGGGGAGACCCAGTACTTC.

In this sample, this clone turned up once. The rearrangement joins TRBV5-5 to TRBJ2-6; D gene ambiguous. Germline V gene sequence: CDR1 SGHKS, CDR2 YYEKEE (reference sequence). Trimming cost V 6 bases and J 0 bases, with 7 bases left between them. The CDR3 runs to 14 residues. CDR3 loop: CASTTTSGANVLTF. The CDR3 DNA follows: TGTGCCAGCACCACTACCTCTGGGGCCAACGTCCTGACTTTC.

The rearrangement links TRBV2 to TRBJ1-4, with D possibly being TRBD1 (5 bases). Trimming cost V 11 bases and J 4 bases, with 20 bases left between them. This CDR3 region has 15 residues. Per the germline V gene, CDR1 is SNHLY and CDR2 is FYNNEI. CDR3 loop: CAGRPGRSLNEKLFF. CDR3 nucleotides: TGTGCCGGTCGTCCGGGACGGAGTCTTAATGAAAAACTGTTTTTT.